This is a list of T cell receptor beta chains from one sample in a study of response to subunit inactivated influenza vaccine. MiXCR was run by TCRdb on the RT-PCR reads, yielding one entry per CDR3 protein. The table lists under 950,000 distinct CDR3 sequences, approximately 21% of them singletons. The source material was PBMCs from blood, sampled about 5 days after vaccination. These receptors were taken from a middle-aged man who received an inactivated influenza vaccine. The CDR3 runs from the conserved cysteine through the conserved F or W. D genes are given only for firm matches. A row's size may be missing; if present it is once, few, many or a size class.

j_gene | len | abundance | v_gene | d_gene | CDR3nt | CDR3aa
TRBJ1-3 | 14 | few | TRBV7-2 | - | TGTGCCAGCAGCCCATACCGCTCTGGAAACACCATATATTTT | CASSPYRSGNTIYF
TRBJ2-7 | 12 | - | TRBV10-3 | TRBD2 | TGTGCCACCGCTAAGCGGGACTACGAGCAGTACTTC | CATAKRDYEQYF
TRBJ2-7 | 14 | many | TRBV6-5 | - | TGTGCCAGCAGTTACTCGCGACAGACCTACGAGCAGTACTTC | CASSYSRQTYEQYF
TRBJ1-2 | 16 | - | TRBV6-1 | TRBD1 | TGTGCCAGAGGAAGGCCGGGACAGAAGTGTAACTATGGCTACACCTTC | CARGRPGQKCNYGYTF
TRBJ2-7 | 11 | many | TRBV29-1 | TRBD2 | TGCAGCGTGGGGGGGGGGGACGAGCAGTACTTC | CSVGGGDEQYF
TRBJ2-1 | 17 | - | TRBV29-1 | - | TGCAGCGTTGAAGATTGGCGGTCCCCGAGCTCCTACAATGAGCAGTTCTTC | CSVEDWRSPSSYNEQFF
TRBJ2-3 | 12 | few | TRBV10-2 | - | TGCGCCAGCGGGGGGAGCGGAGATACGCAGTATTTT | CASGGSGDTQYF
TRBJ2-7 | 17 | once | TRBV3-1 | TRBD2 | TGTGCCAGCTGCCACGGCGGTATGACTAGCGGGTCCCACGAGCAGTACTTC | CASCHGGMTSGSHEQYF
TRBJ2-7 | 15 | few | TRBV6-1 | TRBD1 | TGTGCCAGCAGTGTCCGAGGGACAGGGGCTGACGAGCAGTACTTC | CASSVRGTGADEQYF
TRBJ1-1 | 16 | few | TRBV6-5 | TRBD1 | TGTGCCAGCAGTTACTCTAGAGTGGACAGGGGGGATAAAGCTTTCTTT | CASSYSRVDRGDKAFF
TRBJ2-5 | 16 | - | TRBV21-1 | - | TGTGCCAGCAGCCCCCTCAGTAGGAGAGAGAGCGAGACCCAGTACTTC | CASSPLSRRESETQYF
TRBJ2-1 | 15 | - | TRBV11-2 | - | TGTGCCAGCAGGTCCCCACGTCAGGCATACAATGAGCAGTTCTTC | CASRSPRQAYNEQFF
TRBJ2-3 | 17 | - | TRBV27 | - | TGTGCCAGCAGTTTATTAGGCTTCCGGGGGGCCACAGATACGCAGTATTTT | CASSLLGFRGATDTQYF
TRBJ2-3 | 17 | few | TRBV20-1 | TRBD2 | TGCAGTGCTAGAACCGCTAGCGGGAGAGGGAGCACAGATACGCAGTATTTT | CSARTASGRGSTDTQYF
TRBJ2-2 | 18 | few | TRBV3-1 | - | TGTGCCAGCAGCCTAAGAGGGCTAGGGCTTACTAACACCGGGGAGCTGTTTTTT | CASSLRGLGLTNTGELFF
TRBJ2-1 | 16 | - | TRBV13 | TRBD2 | TGTGCCAGCAGCCCGAGACTAGCGGGTCCCTTCGAGGGGCAGTTCTTC | CASSPRLAGPFEGQFF
TRBJ2-7 | 11 | many | TRBV20-1 | - | TGCAGCGCCTCCGGGTCCTACGAGCAGTACTTC | CSASGSYEQYF
TRBJ2-7 | 13 | few | TRBV29-1 | - | TGCAGCGTTGAAGGTCGGTTCTCCTACGAGCAGTACTTC | CSVEGRFSYEQYF
TRBJ1-4 | 14 | - | TRBV6-5 | TRBD1 | TGTGCCAGCAGTTTCCGGGACAGGGGTGAAAAACTGTTTTTT | CASSFRDRGEKLFF
TRBJ1-5 | 14 | - | TRBV5-1 | - | TGCGCCAGCAGCTGGGGATATAGCAATCAGCCCCAGCATTTT | CASSWGYSNQPQHF
TRBJ2-7 | 16 | - | TRBV13 | TRBD1 | TGTGCCAGCAGCACCCGACAGGGCCCGACTTTCTACGAGCAGTACTTC | CASSTRQGPTFYEQYF
TRBJ2-5 | 12 | few | TRBV7-9 | - | TGTGCCAGCAGCCCCCACGGGGAGACCCAGTACTTC | CASSPHGETQYF
TRBJ1-5 | 13 | many | TRBV7-9 | - | TGTGCCAGCAGCTTAGACGGCGGTCAGCCCCAGCATTTT | CASSLDGGQPQHF
TRBJ2-7 | 14 | - | TRBV6-2/TRBV6-3 | TRBD1 | TGTGCCAGCAGTTACAGGGGGCCGAGGCTCGAGCAGTACTTC | CASSYRGPRLEQYF
TRBJ2-7 | 14 | - | TRBV12-3/TRBV12-4 | - | TGTGCCAGCAGTTCGGGCGGGGGCAATTACGAGCAGTACTTC | CASSSGGGNYEQYF
TRBJ2-7 | 17 | - | TRBV20-1 | TRBD2 | TGCAGTGCTAGAGATCCCGCTAGCGGGTTCCTATCGTACGAGCAGTACTTC | CSARDPASGFLSYEQYF
TRBJ2-1 | 17 | few | TRBV3-1 | - | TGTGCCAGCAGCCCAAACCCGGGGAACGGCTCCTACAATGAGCAGTTCTTC | CASSPNPGNGSYNEQFF
TRBJ2-5 | 14 | - | TRBV4-2 | - | TGTGCCAGCAGGGTAGCAGTGGACCAAGAGACCCAGTACTTC | CASRVAVDQETQYF
TRBJ2-1 | 15 | once | TRBV3-1 | TRBD2 | TGTGCCAGCAGCCCCTTCGGGGGGGCTGGAAATGAGCAGTTCTTC | CASSPFGGAGNEQFF
TRBJ2-7 | 15 | - | TRBV12-3/TRBV12-4 | - | TGTGCCAGCAGTCGTCGACATAACTACGAATCCGAGCAGTACTTC | CASSRRHNYESEQYF
TRBJ1-3 | 12 | - | TRBV10-3 | - | TGTGCCATGGTGGGCACCGGAAACACCATATATTTT | CAMVGTGNTIYF
TRBJ2-3 | 15 | - | TRBV20-1 | TRBD1 | TGCAGTGCTAGGGACCGGGACAGAATTTTAGATACGCAGTATTTT | CSARDRDRILDTQYF
TRBJ2-6 | 17 | few | TRBV6-2/TRBV6-3 | - | TGTGCCAGCAAAAACGCTGGGTTCGGCCCTGGGGCCAACGTCCTGACTTTC | CASKNAGFGPGANVLTF
TRBJ2-2 | 16 | - | TRBV12-3/TRBV12-4 | - | TGTGCCAGCAACCCAATGGACTTTCGGAACACCGGGGAGCTGTTTTTT | CASNPMDFRNTGELFF
TRBJ2-2 | 14 | - | TRBV5-6 | TRBD2 | TGTGCCAGCAGCTTACTAGCGGGGCCCGGGGAGCTGTTTTTT | CASSLLAGPGELFF
TRBJ1-5 | 13 | many | TRBV3-1 | - | TGCGCCAGCAGCCAGGGGCCGAATCAGCCCCAGCATTTT | CASSQGPNQPQHF
TRBJ2-1 | 14 | once | TRBV12-3/TRBV12-4 | TRBD2 | TGTGCCAGCACTGGCGGGAGTCCCTACAATGAGCAGTTCTTC | CASTGGSPYNEQFF
TRBJ2-7 | 13 | - | TRBV29-1 | TRBD2 | TGCAGCGTGGGCGGGAGGCTGGTCTACGAGCAGTACTTC | CSVGGRLVYEQYF
TRBJ2-1 | 12 | many | TRBV7-6 | TRBD1 | TGTGCCAGCAGCCCTACAGGGGGGGAGCAGTTCTTC | CASSPTGGEQFF
TRBJ2-1 | 12 | many | TRBV6-4 | - | TGTGCCAGCAGTGACTCGCCTAGCTCTACCGACTTC | CASSDSPSSTDF
TRBJ2-1 | 17 | - | TRBV5-7 | TRBD2 | TGTGCCAGCAGCTTGGTCGGGCGACTAGCCTCGTACAATGAGCAGTTCTTC | CASSLVGRLASYNEQFF
TRBJ1-2 | 15 | - | TRBV6-5 | TRBD1 | TGTGCCAGCAGTTACCGTGACAGGGGACACGATGGCTACACCTTC | CASSYRDRGHDGYTF
TRBJ2-7 | 14 | - | TRBV27 | - | TGTGCCAGCAGTCTTCCAAGCGTACCCTACGAGCAGTACTTC | CASSLPSVPYEQYF
TRBJ2-7 | 13 | - | TRBV7-2 | - | TGTGCCAGCAGCTATTACGTCCTCTACGAGCAGTACTTC | CASSYYVLYEQYF
TRBJ2-3 | 17 | - | TRBV7-8 | TRBD2 | TGTGCCAGCAGCTTAGTAGGGGGGCTAGCGGGAGCCGATACGCAGTATTTT | CASSLVGGLAGADTQYF
TRBJ2-3 | 15 | few | TRBV29-1 | - | TGCAGCGTTGAAGAACGGCTGGATCCTACAGATACGCAGTATTTT | CSVEERLDPTDTQYF
TRBJ2-1 | 17 | few | TRBV3-1 | TRBD2 | TGTGCCAGCAGCCGGAATCATGGGGGAGGGCCAAACAATGAGCAGTTCTTC | CASSRNHGGGPNNEQFF
TRBJ2-5 | 11 | - | TRBV10-3 | - | TGTGCCGCGCAGGGCCAAGAGACCCAGTACTTC | CAAQGQETQYF
TRBJ2-7 | 13 | - | TRBV7-2 | - | TGTGCCAGCAGCTTAGGTGAAGTAGGGGAGCAGTACTTC | CASSLGEVGEQYF
TRBJ2-1 | 15 | - | TRBV20-1 | - | TGCAGTGCTAGAGCCCGGGGGGCGCCTCCGAATGAGCAGTTCTTC | CSARARGAPPNEQFF
TRBJ2-1 | 16 | - | TRBV7-6 | TRBD1 | TGTGCCAGCAGCCCTTGGGCGGGACAGGGGATCAATGAGCAGTTCTTC | CASSPWAGQGINEQFF
TRBJ1-5 | 15 | many | TRBV12-3/TRBV12-4 | - | TGTGCCAGCAGTACCACAGGGTATAGCAATCAGCCCCAGCATTTT | CASSTTGYSNQPQHF
TRBJ2-7 | 15 | - | TRBV4-2 | TRBD1 | TGTGCCAGCAGCCAAGAAACAGGGGAGTTGGACGAGCAGTACTTC | CASSQETGELDEQYF
TRBJ1-2 | 11 | - | TRBV6-2/TRBV6-3 | - | TGTGCCAGCAGTTATCCGGATGGCTACACCTTC | CASSYPDGYTF
TRBJ2-1 | 17 | - | TRBV20-1 | TRBD2 | TGCAGTGCTAGAGACTCCGCCGGGACTAGCTCCTACAATGAGCAGTTCTTC | CSARDSAGTSSYNEQFF
TRBJ2-1 | 16 | - | TRBV4-2 | TRBD2 | TGTGCCAGCAGCCAAGGGGAGACTAGCGGTTACAATGAGCAGTTCTTC | CASSQGETSGYNEQFF
TRBJ2-3 | 14 | - | TRBV20-1 | - | TGCAGTGCTAGACCGGGTCAATTCACAGATACGCAGTATTTT | CSARPGQFTDTQYF